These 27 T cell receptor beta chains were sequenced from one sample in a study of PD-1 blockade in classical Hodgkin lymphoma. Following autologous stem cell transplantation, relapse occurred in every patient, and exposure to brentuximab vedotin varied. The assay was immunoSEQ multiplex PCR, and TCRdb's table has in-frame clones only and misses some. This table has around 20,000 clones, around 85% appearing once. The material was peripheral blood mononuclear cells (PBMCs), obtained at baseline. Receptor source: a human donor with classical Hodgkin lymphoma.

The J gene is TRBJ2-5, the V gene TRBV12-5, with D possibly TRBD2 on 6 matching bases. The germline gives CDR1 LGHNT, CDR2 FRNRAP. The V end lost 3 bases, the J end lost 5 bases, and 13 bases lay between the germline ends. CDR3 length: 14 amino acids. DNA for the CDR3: TGTGCTAGTGGTTTTGGGCGGGGTCGTGAGACCCAGTACTTC. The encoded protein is CASGFGRGRETQYF.

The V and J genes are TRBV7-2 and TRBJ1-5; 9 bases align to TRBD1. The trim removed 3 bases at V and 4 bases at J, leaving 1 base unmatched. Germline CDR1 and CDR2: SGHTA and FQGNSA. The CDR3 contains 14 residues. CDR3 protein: CASSFGQGNQPQHF. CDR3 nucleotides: TGTGCCAGCAGCTTCGGACAGGGGAATCAGCCCCAGCATTTT.

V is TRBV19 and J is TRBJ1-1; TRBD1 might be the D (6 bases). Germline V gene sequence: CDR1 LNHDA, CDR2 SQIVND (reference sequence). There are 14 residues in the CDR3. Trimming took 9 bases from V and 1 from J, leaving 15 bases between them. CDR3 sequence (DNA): TGTGCCAGCGTGTGGGGCAGGGGGAACACTGAAGCTTTCTTT. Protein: CASVWGRGNTEAFF.

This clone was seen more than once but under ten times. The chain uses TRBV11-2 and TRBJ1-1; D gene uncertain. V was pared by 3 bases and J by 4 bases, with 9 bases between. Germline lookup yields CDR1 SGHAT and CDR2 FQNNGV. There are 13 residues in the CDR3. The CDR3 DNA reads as TGTGCCAGCAGCTTCCAGGAGTCCACTGAAGCTTTCTTT. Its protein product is CASSFQESTEAFF.

This CDR3 reads CASSEAGETEAFF. CDR3 coding DNA: TGTGCCAGCAGTGAAGCAGGGGAAACTGAAGCTTTCTTT. The chain couples TRBV2 to TRBJ1-1, with TRBD1 as a possible D gene (5 bases). From germline, CDR1 is SNHLY and CDR2 FYNNEI. The CDR3 is made up of 13 amino acids. Trimming stripped 0 bases from V and 5 bases from J, with 7 bases between.

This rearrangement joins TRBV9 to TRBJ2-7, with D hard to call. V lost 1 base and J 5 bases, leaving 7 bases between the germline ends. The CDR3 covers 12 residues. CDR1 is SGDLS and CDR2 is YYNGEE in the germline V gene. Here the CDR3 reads CASSVPLDEQYF. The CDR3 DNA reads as TGTGCCAGCAGCGTACCACTCGACGAGCAGTACTTC.

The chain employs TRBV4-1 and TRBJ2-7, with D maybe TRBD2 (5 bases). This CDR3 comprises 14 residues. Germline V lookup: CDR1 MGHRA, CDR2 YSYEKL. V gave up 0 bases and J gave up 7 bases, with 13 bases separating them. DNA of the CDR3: TGCGCCAGCAGCCAAGAGGGTCGGGGTTGGGAGCAGTACTTC. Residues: CASSQEGRGWEQYF.

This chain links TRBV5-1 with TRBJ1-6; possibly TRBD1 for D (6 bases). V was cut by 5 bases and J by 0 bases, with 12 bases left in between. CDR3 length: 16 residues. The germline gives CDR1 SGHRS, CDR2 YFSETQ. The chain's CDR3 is CASSQGHSSYNSPLHF. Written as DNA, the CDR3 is TGCGCCAGCAGTCAGGGACACAGCTCCTATAATTCACCCCTCCACTTT. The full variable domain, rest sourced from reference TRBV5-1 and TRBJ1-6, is KAGVTQTPRYLIKTRGQQVTLSCSPISGHRSVSWYQQTPGQGLQFLFEYFSETQRNKGNFPGRFSGRQFSNSRSEMNVSTLELGDSALYLCASSQGHSSYNSPLHFGNGTRLTVT.

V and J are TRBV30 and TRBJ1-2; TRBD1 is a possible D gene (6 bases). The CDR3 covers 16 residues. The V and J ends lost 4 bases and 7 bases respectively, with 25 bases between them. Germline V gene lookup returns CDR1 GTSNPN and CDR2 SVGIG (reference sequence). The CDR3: CAWNALPTGLRGGYTF. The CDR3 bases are TGTGCCTGGAATGCATTACCGACAGGATTAAGGGGTGGCTACACCTTC.

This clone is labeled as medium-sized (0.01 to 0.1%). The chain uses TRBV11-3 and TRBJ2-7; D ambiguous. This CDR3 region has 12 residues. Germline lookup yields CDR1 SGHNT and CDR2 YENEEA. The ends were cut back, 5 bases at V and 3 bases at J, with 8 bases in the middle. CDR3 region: CASSPTVYEQYF. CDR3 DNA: TGTGCCAGCAGCCCAACGGTCTACGAGCAGTACTTC.

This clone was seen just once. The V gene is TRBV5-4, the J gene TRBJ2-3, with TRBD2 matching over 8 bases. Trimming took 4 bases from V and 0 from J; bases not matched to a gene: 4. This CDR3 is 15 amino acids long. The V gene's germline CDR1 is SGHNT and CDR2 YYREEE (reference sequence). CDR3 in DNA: TGTGCCAGCAGCCGGGGACTAGAAAGCACAGATACGCAGTATTTT. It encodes CASSRGLESTDTQYF.

The CDR3 DNA reads as TGTGCCAGCAGTTTATTGGGAGACGCAACTAATGAAAAACTGTTTTTT. Encoded protein: CASSLLGDATNEKLFF. The chain links TRBV28 to TRBJ1-4, with D hard to call. Germline values: CDR1 MDHEN, CDR2 SYDVKM. V was clipped by 1 base and J by 0 bases, with 9 bases between them. The CDR3 loop spans 16 amino acids.

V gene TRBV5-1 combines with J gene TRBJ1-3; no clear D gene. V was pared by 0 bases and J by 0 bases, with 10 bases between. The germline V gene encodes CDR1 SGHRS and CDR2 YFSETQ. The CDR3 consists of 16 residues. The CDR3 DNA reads TGCGCCAGCAGCTTGGATGCAGGACTCTCTGGAAACACCATATATTTT. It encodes CASSLDAGLSGNTIYF.

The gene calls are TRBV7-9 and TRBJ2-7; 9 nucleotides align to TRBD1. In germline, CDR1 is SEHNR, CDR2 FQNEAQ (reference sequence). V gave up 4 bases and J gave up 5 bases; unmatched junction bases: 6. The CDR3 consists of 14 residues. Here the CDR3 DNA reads TGTGCCAGCAGCTCACAGGGGGCTAGGGACGAGCAGTACTTC. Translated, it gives CASSSQGARDEQYF.

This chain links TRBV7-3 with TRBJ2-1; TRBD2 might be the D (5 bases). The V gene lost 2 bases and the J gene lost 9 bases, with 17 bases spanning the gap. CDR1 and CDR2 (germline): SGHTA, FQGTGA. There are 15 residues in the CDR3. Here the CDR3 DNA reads TGTGCCAGCAGCTTAGAAACTAGGTTTTTCGGTGAGCAGTTCTTC. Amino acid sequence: CASSLETRFFGEQFF.

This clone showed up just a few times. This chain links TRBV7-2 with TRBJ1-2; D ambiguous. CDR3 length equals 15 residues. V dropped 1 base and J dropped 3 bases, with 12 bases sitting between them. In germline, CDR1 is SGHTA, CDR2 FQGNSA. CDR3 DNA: TGTGCCAGCAGCTTAGATCACAGCTTACACTATGGCTACACCTTC. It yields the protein CASSLDHSLHYGYTF.

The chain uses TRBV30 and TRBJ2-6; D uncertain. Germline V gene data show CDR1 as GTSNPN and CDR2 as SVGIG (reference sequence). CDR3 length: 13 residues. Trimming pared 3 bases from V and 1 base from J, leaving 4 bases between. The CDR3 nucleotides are TGTGCCTGGAGCCAGTCTGGGGCCAACGTCCTGACTTTC. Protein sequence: CAWSQSGANVLTF.

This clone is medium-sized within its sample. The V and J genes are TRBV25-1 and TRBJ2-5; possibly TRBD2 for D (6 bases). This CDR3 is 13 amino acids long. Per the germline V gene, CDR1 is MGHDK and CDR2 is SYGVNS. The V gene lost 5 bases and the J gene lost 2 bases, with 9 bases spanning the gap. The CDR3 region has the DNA TGTGCCAGCAGTCTAGCGTCTCAAGAGACCCAGTACTTC. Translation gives CASSLASQETQYF.

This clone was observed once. This CDR3 reads CATQTGEKGYTF. In DNA, the CDR3 is TGCGCCACTCAGACAGGGGAAAAGGGCTACACCTTC. The rearrangement joins TRBV5-1 to TRBJ1-2, with 8 nucleotides matching TRBD1. Germline lookup yields CDR1 SGHRS and CDR2 YFSETQ. J was trimmed by 8 bases and V by 9 bases; bases with no gene match: 9. The CDR3 runs 12 residues. The whole variable domain, remainder taken from reference TRBV5-1 and TRBJ1-2, is KAGVTQTPRYLIKTRGQQVTLSCSPISGHRSVSWYQQTPGQGLQFLFEYFSETQRNKGNFPGRFSGRQFSNSRSEMNVSTLELGDSALYLCATQTGEKGYTFGSGTRLTVV.

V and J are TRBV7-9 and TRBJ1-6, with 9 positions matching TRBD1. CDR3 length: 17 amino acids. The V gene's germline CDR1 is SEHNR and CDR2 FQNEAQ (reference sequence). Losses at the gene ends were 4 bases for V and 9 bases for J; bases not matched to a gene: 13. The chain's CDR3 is CASSSHEQQGASSPLHF. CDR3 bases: TGTGCCAGCAGCTCCCATGAGCAACAGGGGGCTTCTTCACCCCTCCACTTT.

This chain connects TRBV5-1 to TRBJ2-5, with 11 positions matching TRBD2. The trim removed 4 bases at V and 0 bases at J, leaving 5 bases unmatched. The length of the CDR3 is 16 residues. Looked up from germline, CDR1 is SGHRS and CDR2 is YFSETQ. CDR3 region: CASSPGTSGHQETQYF. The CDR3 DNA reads TGCGCCAGCAGCCCCGGGACTAGCGGCCACCAAGAGACCCAGTACTTC.

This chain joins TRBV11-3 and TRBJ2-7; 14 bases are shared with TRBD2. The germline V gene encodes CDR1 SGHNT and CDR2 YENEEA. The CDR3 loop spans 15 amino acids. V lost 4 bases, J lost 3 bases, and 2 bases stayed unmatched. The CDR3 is CASSSGLAGVYEQYF. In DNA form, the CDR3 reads TGTGCCAGCAGCTCGGGACTAGCGGGAGTCTACGAGCAGTACTTC. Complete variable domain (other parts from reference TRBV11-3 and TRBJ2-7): EAGVVQSPRYKIIEKKQPVAFWCNPISGHNTLYWYLQNLGQGPELLIRYENEEAVDDSQLPKDRFSAERLKGVDSTLKIQPAELGDSAVYLCASSSGLAGVYEQYFGPGTRLTVT.

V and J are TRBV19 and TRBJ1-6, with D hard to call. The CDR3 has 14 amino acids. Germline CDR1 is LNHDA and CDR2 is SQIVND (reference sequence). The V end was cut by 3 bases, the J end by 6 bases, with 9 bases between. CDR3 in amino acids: CASSIGQSNSPLHF. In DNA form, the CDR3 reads TGTGCCAGTAGTATTGGGCAGTCTAATTCACCCCTCCACTTT.

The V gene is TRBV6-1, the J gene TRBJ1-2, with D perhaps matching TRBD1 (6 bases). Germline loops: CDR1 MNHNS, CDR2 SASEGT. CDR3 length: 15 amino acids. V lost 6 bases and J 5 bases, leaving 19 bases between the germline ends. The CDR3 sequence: CASSTKQGPGYGYTF. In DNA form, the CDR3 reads TGTGCCAGCAGCACAAAACAGGGACCGGGTTATGGCTACACCTTC.

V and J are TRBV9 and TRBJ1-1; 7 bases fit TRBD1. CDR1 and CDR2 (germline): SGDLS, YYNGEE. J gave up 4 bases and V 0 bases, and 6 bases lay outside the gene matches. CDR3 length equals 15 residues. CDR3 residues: CASSVGPGGTTEAFF. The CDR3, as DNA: TGTGCCAGCAGCGTAGGACCAGGGGGGACCACTGAAGCTTTCTTT. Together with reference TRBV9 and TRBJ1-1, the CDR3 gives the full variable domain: DSGVTQTPKHLITATGQRVTLRCSPRSGDLSVYWYQQSLDQGLQFLIQYYNGEERAKGNILERFSAQQFPDLHSELNLSSLELGDSALYFCASSVGPGGTTEAFFGQGTRLTVV.

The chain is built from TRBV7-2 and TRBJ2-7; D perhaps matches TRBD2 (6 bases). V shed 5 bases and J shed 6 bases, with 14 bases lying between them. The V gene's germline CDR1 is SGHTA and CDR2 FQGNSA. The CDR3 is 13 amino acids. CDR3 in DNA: TGTGCCAGCAGCCCTCGGCGGGGCGTCGAGCAGTACTTC. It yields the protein CASSPRRGVEQYF.

The CDR3 DNA follows: TGCAGCGTTGAAGCCCCGGACAGACAAGCATACAATGAGCAGTTCTTC. Amino acids: CSVEAPDRQAYNEQFF. The V and J genes are TRBV29-1 and TRBJ2-1, with a possible D match to TRBD1 (6 bases). The V end lost 1 base, the J end lost 4 bases, and 17 bases lay between the germline ends. This CDR3 comprises 16 residues. The germline gives CDR1 SQVTM, CDR2 ANQGSEA.